Listed below are T cell receptor beta chains from one sample, sequenced in a study of cytomegalovirus exposure and HLA in healthy donors. The protocol was immunoSEQ multiplex PCR, while the TCRdb copy is restricted to in-frame clones and leaves out a portion. This sample has fewer than 130,000 clones; 79% occur once, and the top ten carry 3.1%. The sample comprised PBMCs. The receptors here all came from a woman aged 40 to 49 in good health and CMV-seronegative. Both conserved end residues are part of each CDR3. The D gene is left open where the match is weak. Clone size is shown for a subset of rows, as once, few, many or a class of expanded clone.

d_gene | j_gene | abundance | v_gene | CDR3aa | CDR3nt
NA | TRBJ2-7 | NA | TRBV7-8 | CASTEGGEFYEQYF | TGTGCCAGCACCGAGGGCGGGGAGTTCTACGAGCAGTACTTC
NA | TRBJ1-1 | NA | TRBV5-4 | CASSLAVAVNTEAFF | TGTGCCAGCAGCTTGGCCGTCGCAGTGAACACTGAAGCTTTCTTT
TRBD1 | TRBJ1-1 | NA | TRBV6-1 | CASSPRDRQNTEAFF | TGTGCCAGCAGCCCCCGGGACAGGCAGAACACTGAAGCTTTCTTT
TRBD1 | TRBJ1-1 | NA | TRBV7-9 | CASRTGDTEAFF | TGTGCCAGTAGGACAGGAGACACTGAAGCTTTCTTT
NA | TRBJ2-7 | few | TRBV30 | CAWSGGETGEQYF | TGTGCCTGGAGTGGGGGGGAAACGGGGGAGCAGTACTTC
NA | TRBJ2-2 | NA | TRBV19 | CASSRGGNTGELFF | TGTGCCAGTAGCCGAGGGGGGAACACCGGGGAGCTGTTTTTT
NA | TRBJ1-1 | few | TRBV7-9 | CASSLEFDIEAFF | TGTGCCAGCAGCCTCGAATTCGACATTGAAGCTTTCTTT
NA | TRBJ2-3 | NA | TRBV19 | CASSKTRGDTQYF | TGTGCCAGTAGTAAAACCAGAGGAGATACGCAGTATTTT
NA | TRBJ1-1 | NA | TRBV30 | CAWMRGTEAFF | TGTGCCTGGATGCGGGGCACTGAAGCTTTCTTT
TRBD1 | TRBJ1-4 | few | TRBV5-4 | CASSGTDEKLFF | TGTGCCAGCAGCGGGACAGATGAAAAACTGTTTTTT
NA | TRBJ1-1 | NA | TRBV5-4 | CASSSTRGPNTEAFF | TGTGCCAGCAGTTCTACCCGAGGCCCGAACACTGAAGCTTTCTTT
NA | TRBJ1-1 | NA | TRBV30 | CAWGEGRGANTEAFF | TGTGCCTGGGGGGAGGGGCGGGGGGCAAACACTGAAGCTTTCTTT
NA | TRBJ2-1 | once | TRBV28 | CASSPADGDPSNEQFF | TGTGCCAGCAGTCCCGCCGACGGAGACCCAAGCAATGAGCAGTTCTTC
TRBD2 | TRBJ2-7 | NA | TRBV5-1 | CASSLTSGRTGEQYF | TGCGCCAGCAGCTTGACTAGCGGGAGGACGGGCGAGCAGTACTTC
TRBD2 | TRBJ2-7 | NA | TRBV9 | CASSTSGGSYEQYF | TGTGCCAGCAGTACTAGCGGGGGATCCTACGAGCAGTACTTC